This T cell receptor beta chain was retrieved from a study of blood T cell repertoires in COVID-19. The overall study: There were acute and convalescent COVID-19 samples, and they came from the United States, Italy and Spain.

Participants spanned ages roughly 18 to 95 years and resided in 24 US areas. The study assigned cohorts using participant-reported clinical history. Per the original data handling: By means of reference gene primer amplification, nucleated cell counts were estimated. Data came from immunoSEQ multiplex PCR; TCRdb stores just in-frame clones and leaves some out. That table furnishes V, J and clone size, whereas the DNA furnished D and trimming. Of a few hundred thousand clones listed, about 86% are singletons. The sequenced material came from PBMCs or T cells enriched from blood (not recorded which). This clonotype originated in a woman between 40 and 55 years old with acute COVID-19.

The CDR3 nucleotides read TGCAGCGTTGGGCTTCGGCAGGCGTTAACTGAAGCTTTCTTT. Translation: CSVGLRQALTEAFF. The chain couples TRBV29-1 to TRBJ1-1; D remains unclear. With 4 bases removed from V and 5 bases from J, the gap between germline ends came to 17 bases. The CDR3 loop spans 14 amino acids. Germline assignment: CDR1 SQVTM and CDR2 ANQGSEA.